The clone carrying this T cell receptor (beta chain) was counted many times. Antigen: not known. Disease duration under 2 months; hyperthyroidism patients were aged 18 to 65. The diagnoses drew upon clinical symptoms, serum thyroxine and TRAb, thyroid ultrasound and orbital computed tomography. These data are taken from a study of T cells in Graves' hyperthyroidism and ophthalmopathy. General study findings and limits: Most thyroid clonotypes that were expanded above 0.001 also turned up in blood.

The CDR3 regions of TCR beta were amplified from RNA transcripts. A first-round RT-PCR of the TCR CDR3 used the HTBI primer set. MiXCR, applied by TCRdb to the multiplex PCR reads, yields one record per CDR3 protein. The sample has under 400,000 distinct CDR3 sequences, about 15% seen once. CDR3 length equals 14 residues. Germline V CDR1 and CDR2: LGHDT, YNNKEL (reference sequence). Between the trimmed V and J ends, which lost 5 bases and 3 bases, there was a span of 11 bases. The TCR comes from a woman aged 55-69 years with Graves' hyperthyroidism. The V call is TRBV3-1, the J call TRBJ1-5; no clear D gene. Sequencing was done on a sample of blood. The CDR3 reads CASSTDGTNQPQHF. The CDR3 DNA is TGTGCCAGCAGCACCGACGGAACCAATCAGCCCCAGCATTTT. Based on the CDR3 plus reference TRBV3-1 and TRBJ1-5, the full variable domain is DTAVSQTPKYLVTQMGNDKSIKCEQNLGHDTMYWYKQDSKKFLKIMFSYNNKELIINETVPNRFSPKSPDKAHLNLHINSLELGDSAVYFCASSTDGTNQPQHFGDGTRLSIL.